Listed here are 9 T cell receptor beta chains from one sample, sequenced in a study of control samples from healthy donors and cancer patients. Repertoires were generated with immunoSEQ multiplex PCR, while TCRdb's copy carries only in-frame clones and drops some. The sample lists roughly 70,000 clones, over 70% occurring once. The sequencing input was blood. The receptor source for this set is a man aged 45-60 years in good health.

The chain joins TRBV5-1 to TRBJ2-7, with 11 bases matching TRBD2. Germline V CDR1 and CDR2: SGHRS, YFSETQ. The CDR3 length is 17 residues. Trimming took 0 bases from V and 3 from J; bases not matched to a gene: 8. The CDR3 sequence: CASSLGALAGGRYEQYF. CDR3 nucleotides: TGCGCCAGCAGCTTGGGGGCTTTAGCGGGAGGGCGCTACGAGCAGTACTTC.

The chain carries TRBV14 and TRBJ1-1; D remains unclear. V was shortened by 1 base and J by 4 bases, with 10 bases between the two germline ends. Looked up from germline, CDR1 is SGHDN and CDR2 is FVKESK. The CDR3 runs to 14 residues. The CDR3 here is CASSQVVVFTEAFF. In nucleotides, the CDR3 is TGTGCCAGCAGCCAAGTTGTAGTGTTCACTGAAGCTTTCTTT.

The CDR3 protein is CATSRVRGTGTYEQYF. The CDR3 DNA reads as TGTGCCACCAGCAGAGTCCGTGGGACAGGGACCTACGAGCAGTACTTC. The chain employs TRBV15 and TRBJ2-7, with TRBD1 identical over 9 bases. Trimming removed 1 base from V and 2 bases from J; junction bases left unmatched: 6. This CDR3 spans 16 amino acids. The V gene's germline CDR1 is LNHNV and CDR2 YYDKDF (reference sequence).

The chain recombines TRBV5-5 with TRBJ1-5; D is possibly TRBD1 (5 bases). The germline V and J ends were trimmed by 4 bases and 3 bases, with 17 bases remaining between them. Germline V lookup: CDR1 SGHKS, CDR2 YYEKEE (reference sequence). The CDR3 covers 16 residues. The CDR3 DNA reads as TGTGCCAGCAGCGCCACAGGTTTCCAAAACAATCAGCCCCAGCATTTT. Residues: CASSATGFQNNQPQHF.

In DNA, the CDR3 is TGTGCCAGCAGCTCAGGGAAACCGAACACCGGGGAGCTGTTTTTT. It yields the protein CASSSGKPNTGELFF. The J gene is TRBJ2-2, the V gene TRBV5-4, with a tentative D call TRBD1 (5 bases). CDR1 and CDR2 from the germline V gene are SGHNT and YYREEE (reference sequence). The germline V and J ends were trimmed by 3 bases and 0 bases, with 9 bases remaining between them. The CDR3 has 15 amino acids.

This rearrangement joins TRBV4-3 to TRBJ2-2, with TRBD1 identical over 8 bases. CDR1 and CDR2 (germline): LGHNA, YSLEER. Losses at the gene ends were 0 bases for V and 5 bases for J; bases not matched to a gene: 8. The CDR3 totals 17 residues. The CDR3: CASSQDWGQAGTGELFF. In nucleotides, the CDR3 is TGCGCCAGCAGCCAAGATTGGGGACAGGCTGGAACCGGGGAGCTGTTTTTT.

This rearrangement joins TRBV7-9 to TRBJ2-5; 9 bases fit TRBD1. The V gene's germline CDR1 is SEHNR and CDR2 FQNEAQ (reference sequence). J gave up 5 bases and V 1 base, and 8 bases lay outside the gene matches. CDR3 size: 16 residues. CDR3 sequence reads: CASSLVPTGGWETQYF. In DNA, the CDR3 is TGTGCCAGCAGCTTAGTCCCGACAGGGGGATGGGAGACCCAGTACTTC.

V usage is TRBV5-1 and J usage is TRBJ1-2; a weak D match, TRBD1 (5 bases). The CDR3 sequence is 13 residues long. CDR1 is SGHRS, CDR2 YFSETQ, per germline. The germline V and J ends were trimmed by 0 bases and 8 bases, with 11 bases remaining between them. The CDR3 loop is CASSLGGAVGYTF. The CDR3 nucleotides are TGCGCCAGCAGCTTGGGAGGGGCCGTCGGCTACACCTTC. Combining the CDR3 with reference TRBV5-1 and TRBJ1-2 gives the whole variable domain KAGVTQTPRYLIKTRGQQVTLSCSPISGHRSVSWYQQTPGQGLQFLFEYFSETQRNKGNFPGRFSGRQFSNSRSEMNVSTLELGDSALYLCASSLGGAVGYTFGSGTRLTVV.

This chain connects TRBV27 to TRBJ1-2, with D hard to call. From germline, CDR1 is MNHEY and CDR2 SMNVEV (reference sequence). V lost 0 bases and J 4 bases, leaving 6 bases between the germline ends. CDR3 length: 13 amino acids. The CDR3 sequence is CASSLSNAYGYTF. In DNA form, the CDR3 reads TGTGCCAGCAGTTTATCGAACGCCTATGGCTACACCTTC.